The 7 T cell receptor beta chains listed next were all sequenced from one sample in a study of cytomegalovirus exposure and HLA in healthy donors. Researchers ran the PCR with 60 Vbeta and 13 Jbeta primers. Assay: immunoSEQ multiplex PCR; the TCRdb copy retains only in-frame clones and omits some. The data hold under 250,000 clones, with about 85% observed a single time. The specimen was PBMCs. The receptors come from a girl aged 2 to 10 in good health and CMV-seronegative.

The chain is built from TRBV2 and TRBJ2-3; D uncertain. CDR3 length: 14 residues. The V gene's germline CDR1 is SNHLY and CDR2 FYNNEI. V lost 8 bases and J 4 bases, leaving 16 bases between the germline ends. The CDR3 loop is CASSRERFSDTQYF. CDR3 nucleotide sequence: TGTGCCAGCTCGAGAGAGAGGTTTTCAGATACGCAGTATTTT.

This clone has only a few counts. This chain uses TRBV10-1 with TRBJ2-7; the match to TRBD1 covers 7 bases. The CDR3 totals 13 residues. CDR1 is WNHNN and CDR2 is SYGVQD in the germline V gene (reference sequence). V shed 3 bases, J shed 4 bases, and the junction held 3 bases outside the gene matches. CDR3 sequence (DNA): TGCGCCAGCAGTGAACCGGGACAGTACGAGCAGTACTTC. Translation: CASSEPGQYEQYF.

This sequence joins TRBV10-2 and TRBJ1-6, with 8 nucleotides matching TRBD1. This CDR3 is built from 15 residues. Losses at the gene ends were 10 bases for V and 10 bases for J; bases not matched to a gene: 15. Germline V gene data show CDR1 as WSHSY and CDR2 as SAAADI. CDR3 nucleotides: TGCGCCACCCTCCCCCGTTGGACAGGGAGCTCACCCCTCCACTTT. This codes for CATLPRWTGSSPLHF.

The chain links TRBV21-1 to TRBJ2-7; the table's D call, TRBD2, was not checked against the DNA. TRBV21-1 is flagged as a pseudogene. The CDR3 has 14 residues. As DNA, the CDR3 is TGTGCCACCCCCCGAGGAGCAGAGGCCTACGAGCAGTACTTC. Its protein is CATPRGAEAYEQYF.

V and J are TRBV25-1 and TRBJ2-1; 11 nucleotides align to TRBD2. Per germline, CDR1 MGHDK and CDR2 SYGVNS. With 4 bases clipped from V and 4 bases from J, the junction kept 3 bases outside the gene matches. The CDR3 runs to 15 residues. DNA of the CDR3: TGTGCCAGCAGTGTTCTAGCGGGGGGATACAATGAGCAGTTCTTC. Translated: CASSVLAGGYNEQFF.

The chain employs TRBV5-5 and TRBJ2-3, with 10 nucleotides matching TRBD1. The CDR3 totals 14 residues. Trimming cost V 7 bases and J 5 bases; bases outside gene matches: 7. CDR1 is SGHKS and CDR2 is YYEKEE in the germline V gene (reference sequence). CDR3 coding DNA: TGTGCCAGCTGCCGGACAGGGGGGGTAGATACGCAGTATTTT. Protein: CASCRTGGVDTQYF.

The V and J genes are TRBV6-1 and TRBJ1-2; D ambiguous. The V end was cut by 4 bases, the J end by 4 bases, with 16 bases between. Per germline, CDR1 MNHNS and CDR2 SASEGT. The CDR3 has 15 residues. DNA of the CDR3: TGTGCCAGCAGTGCTAAACCGCGGGGTGTCTATGGCTACACCTTC. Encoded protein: CASSAKPRGVYGYTF.